A single sample gave rise to the 24 T cell receptor beta chains below, sequenced in a study of spatial heterogeneity in lung cancer. The sample's time point: blood at routine non-recurrence follow-up after resection. From the 5' RACE reads, TCRdb called clonotypes with MiXCR, one entry per CDR3 protein. The table records over 45,000 distinct CDR3 sequences, around 11% of them present only once. The sequenced sample was PBMCs, obtained at follow-up. The receptors were gathered from a male donor with early-stage non-small cell lung cancer.

This clonotype was recorded a few times. This chain uses TRBV7-9 with TRBJ1-6; D not resolved. Trimming pared 1 base from V and 7 bases from J, leaving 5 bases between. The germline CDR1 and CDR2 sequences are SEHNR and FQNEAQ (reference sequence). The CDR3 sequence is 13 residues long. The CDR3 coding sequence is TGTGCCAGCAGCTTAGATCAAAATTCACCCCTCCACTTT. Translated, it gives CASSLDQNSPLHF.

In its sample, this clonotype was seen many times. V is TRBV29-1 and J is TRBJ2-3; 9 nucleotides align to TRBD1. The CDR3 runs 15 residues. The J segment lost 4 bases and the V segment lost 8 bases, leaving 13 bases of the junction unmatched. The germline V gene has CDR1 SQVTM and CDR2 ANQGSEA. The CDR3 loop is CSCNPPGQGSDTQYF. CDR3 in DNA: TGCAGCTGCAACCCACCGGGACAGGGTTCAGATACGCAGTATTTT.

This clonotype was picked up a small number of times. The rearrangement uses TRBV7-9 and TRBJ2-7; perhaps TRBD1 as D (6 bases). V was trimmed by 7 bases and J by 3 bases, leaving 13 bases between them. This CDR3 spans 13 amino acids. CDR1 SEHNR and CDR2 FQNEAQ come from the germline V gene (reference sequence). The DNA of the CDR3 is TGTGCCAGCATCCCAACAGGGCTCTACGAGCAGTACTTC. It encodes CASIPTGLYEQYF.

This clonotype has ten or more counts. V gene TRBV6-5 combines with J gene TRBJ2-7; a possible D gene is TRBD2 (5 bases). Trimming shortened V by 7 bases and J by 0 bases, and 13 bases separated the two germline ends. This CDR3 spans 14 amino acids. Germline lookup yields CDR1 MNHEY and CDR2 SVGAGI. The CDR3 spells CASKRVEGSYEQYF. The CDR3 DNA sequence: TGTGCCAGCAAGAGGGTAGAAGGCTCCTACGAGCAGTACTTC.

The rearrangement links TRBV5-1 to TRBJ2-5; unclear D gene. The length of the CDR3 is 16 residues. Per the germline V gene, CDR1 is SGHRS and CDR2 is YFSETQ. Between the trimmed V and J ends, which lost 0 bases and 0 bases, there was a span of 12 bases. The CDR3 region is CASSLGTPGDQETQYF. CDR3 bases: TGCGCCAGCAGCTTGGGGACCCCAGGCGACCAAGAGACCCAGTACTTC.

This clonotype occurred many times. The rearrangement joins TRBV5-5 to TRBJ2-5; D might be TRBD1 (8 bases). The length of the CDR3 is 16 residues. Trimming cost V 0 bases and J 2 bases, with 14 bases left between them. The V gene's germline CDR1 is SGHKS and CDR2 YYEKEE (reference sequence). The CDR3 region is CASSLGGQGLQETQYF. The CDR3 nucleotides read TGTGCCAGCAGCTTGGGCGGACAGGGACTACAAGAGACCCAGTACTTC. The full variable domain, with the rest looked up from reference TRBV5-5 and TRBJ2-5, is DAGVTQSPTHLIKTRGQQVTLRCSPISGHKSVSWYQQVLGQGPQFIFQYYEKEERGRGNFPDRFSARQFPNYSSELNVNALLLGDSALYLCASSLGGQGLQETQYFGPGTRLLVL.

Only a few counts were recorded for this clonotype. The J gene is TRBJ2-3, the V gene TRBV6-1; D not certain. The ends were cut back, 7 bases at V and 2 bases at J, with 10 bases in the middle. Germline CDR1 is MNHNS and CDR2 is SASEGT. This CDR3 spans 13 amino acids. The DNA for the CDR3 is TGTGCCAGCAACCCGGAAAACACAGATACGCAGTATTTT. Translation: CASNPENTDTQYF.

This clonotype has a count of ten or more. The rearrangement joins TRBV20-1 to TRBJ1-1, with a weak D call TRBD1 (6 bases). This CDR3 is 14 amino acids long. Germline V gene sequence: CDR1 DFQATT, CDR2 SNEGSKA (reference sequence). The V end lost 5 bases, the J end lost 6 bases, and 19 bases lay between the germline ends. For the CDR3, the DNA is TGCAGTGCTCCTCGGACAGACCGTTTGGCTGAAGCTTTCTTT. Residues: CSAPRTDRLAEAFF.

The J gene is TRBJ1-1, the V gene TRBV5-1, with 7 bases that match TRBD1. The junction had 4 bases not matched to a gene; V was cut back by 3 bases and J by 2 bases. This CDR3 has 14 residues. CDR1 is SGHRS and CDR2 is YFSETQ in the germline V gene. The CDR3 loop is CASSYRGINTEAFF. The CDR3 nucleotides read TGCGCCAGCAGCTACAGGGGAATAAACACTGAAGCTTTCTTT.

This clonotype occurred many times. The chain combines TRBV4-2 with TRBJ1-1; the D gene is possibly TRBD1 (5 bases). CDR3 size: 14 residues. Trimming took 1 base from V and 7 from J, leaving 13 bases between them. The germline CDR1 and CDR2 sequences are LGHNA and YNFKEQ. CDR3 DNA sequence: TGTGCCAGCAGCCAAGCTCTCGGGACGTTTGAAGCTTTCTTT. This encodes CASSQALGTFEAFF.

Comments on this clonotype: A read error may explain this, as a much larger clone is one base away. The CDR3 protein is CASSIQGSVTKNIQYF. CDR3 DNA: TGTGCCAGCAGCATACAGGGGTCAGTTACCAAAAACATTCAGTACTTC. The chain has TRBV5-8 and TRBJ2-4, with 7 bases identical to TRBD1. Germline CDR1 SGHTS, CDR2 YDEGEE. This CDR3 comprises 16 residues. V shed 4 bases, J shed 2 bases, and the junction held 9 bases outside the gene matches.

The chain has TRBV4-3 and TRBJ1-1, with no clear D. The CDR3 is made up of 14 amino acids. Trimming stripped 2 bases from V and 1 base from J, with 8 bases between. Germline V gene sequence: CDR1 LGHNA, CDR2 YSLEER. For the CDR3, the DNA is TGCGCCAGCAGCCAATTCATGCAGAACACTGAAGCTTTCTTT. It is translated as CASSQFMQNTEAFF.

The table lists this clonotype with a few counts. The rearrangement uses TRBV3-1 and TRBJ2-7, with TRBD1 matching over 8 bases. Unmatched junction bases numbered 3, after V lost 0 bases and J lost 5 bases. CDR1 is LGHDT and CDR2 is YNNKEL in the germline V gene (reference sequence). The CDR3 consists of 14 residues. CDR3 amino acids: CASSQEGTGNEQYF. In DNA form, the CDR3 reads TGTGCCAGCAGCCAAGAGGGGACAGGCAACGAGCAGTACTTC.

The chain recombines TRBV7-2 with TRBJ2-1, with D tentatively TRBD2 (6 bases). Trimming took off 5 bases at V and 0 bases at J, with 11 bases between the two ends. Germline CDR1 reads SGHTA; CDR2 reads FQGNSA. This CDR3 is built from 15 residues. CDR3 loop: CASSPPGSSYNEQFF. CDR3 sequence (DNA): TGTGCCAGCAGCCCCCCCGGGAGCTCCTACAATGAGCAGTTCTTC.

In this sample, this clonotype turned up many times. CDR3 amino acids: CSASHIGTSGTGEQYF. The DNA for the CDR3 is TGCAGTGCTAGTCACATCGGGACTAGCGGGACAGGGGAGCAGTACTTC. This sequence joins TRBV20-1 and TRBJ2-7; 13 positions match TRBD2. This CDR3 comprises 16 residues. After removal of 3 bases from V and 7 bases from J, the junction contained 12 bases not matched to a gene. Germline CDR1 is DFQATT and CDR2 is SNEGSKA (reference sequence).

This clonotype was found many times. The chain carries TRBV30 and TRBJ2-2; 7 bases fit TRBD2. Per the germline V gene, CDR1 is GTSNPN and CDR2 is SVGIG (reference sequence). This CDR3 is 15 amino acids long. Unmatched junction bases numbered 9, after V lost 2 bases and J lost 6 bases. The CDR3 region is CAWSKAGLLAGELFF. Written as DNA, the CDR3 is TGTGCCTGGAGTAAAGCGGGGTTGCTTGCCGGGGAGCTGTTTTTT.

This clonotype was picked up many times. V usage is TRBV7-2 and J usage is TRBJ2-1, with TRBD2 matching 9 bases. After removal of 2 bases from V and 6 bases from J, the junction contained 5 bases not matched to a gene. The CDR3 extends over 15 amino acids. CDR1 is SGHTA and CDR2 is FQGNSA in the germline V gene. CDR3 nucleotide sequence: TGTGCCAGCAGCTTAAGGAGCGGGGGGACCAATGAGCAGTTCTTC. Its translation is CASSLRSGGTNEQFF. Looking up the rest from reference TRBV7-2 and TRBJ2-1 gives the full variable domain: GAGVSQSPSNKVTEKGKDVELRCDPISGHTALYWYRQSLGQGLEFLIYFQGNSAPDKSGLPSDRFSAERTGGSVSTLTIQRTQQEDSAVYLCASSLRSGGTNEQFFGPGTRLTVL.

This clonotype was detected many times. V gene TRBV7-2 combines with J gene TRBJ2-3; a possible D gene is TRBD1 (5 bases). Trimming stripped 0 bases from V and 4 bases from J, with 14 bases between. CDR3 length equals 16 residues. The germline gives CDR1 SGHTA, CDR2 FQGNSA. The DNA for the CDR3 is TGTGCCAGCAGCTTAGCCCCAGCATTAGGGGCAGATACGCAGTATTTT. This translates into CASSLAPALGADTQYF.

This clonotype was seen a few times. The rearrangement links TRBV5-1 to TRBJ1-1; the D is unclear. Between the trimmed V and J ends, which lost 2 bases and 2 bases, there was a span of 10 bases. The CDR3 runs 14 residues. Germline CDR1 SGHRS, CDR2 YFSETQ. The CDR3 sequence is CASSLRPQNTEAFF. In DNA, the CDR3 is TGCGCCAGCAGCTTAAGGCCTCAAAACACTGAAGCTTTCTTT.

This clonotype was seen ten or more times. The chain uses TRBV5-6 and TRBJ2-1, with D possibly being TRBD2 (6 bases). Germline-derived CDR1 and CDR2 are SGHDT and YYEEEE. The CDR3 extends over 15 amino acids. V lost 1 base and J lost 7, with 15 bases in between. The CDR3 loop reads CASSLNRLVRNEQFF. The DNA for the CDR3 is TGTGCCAGCAGCTTGAATCGACTAGTAAGGAATGAGCAGTTCTTC.

This clonotype was counted at least ten times. The chain links TRBV2 to TRBJ1-5; D is unresolved. Germline V gives CDR1 SNHLY, CDR2 FYNNEI. The CDR3 runs 16 residues. Trimming cost V 0 bases and J 6 bases, with 15 bases left between them. CDR3 in amino acids: CASSEARLMRSQPQHF. The CDR3 bases are TGTGCCAGCAGTGAAGCTCGACTCATGAGGAGTCAGCCCCAGCATTTT. Complete variable domain (other parts from reference TRBV2 and TRBJ1-5): EPEVTQTPSHQVTQMGQEVILRCVPISNHLYFYWYRQILGQKVEFLVSFYNNEISEKSEIFDDQFSVERPDGSNFTLKIRSTKLEDSAMYFCASSEARLMRSQPQHFGDGTRLSIL.

The chain links TRBV15 to TRBJ1-5, with D tentatively TRBD1 (5 bases). Germline V gives CDR1 LNHNV, CDR2 YYDKDF (reference sequence). The length of the CDR3 is 19 residues. The V and J ends lost 0 bases and 4 bases respectively, with 22 bases between them. The CDR3 DNA reads TGTGCCACCAGCAGAGATCCGAATTTACTGGGGCAAACTAATCAGCCCCAGCATTTT. Encoded protein: CATSRDPNLLGQTNQPQHF.

This clonotype has at least ten counts. The chain has TRBV29-1 and TRBJ2-3, with 12 nucleotides matching TRBD1. Trimming cost V 4 bases and J 1 base; bases outside gene matches: 3. This CDR3 is 15 amino acids long. CDR1 is SQVTM, CDR2 ANQGSEA, per germline. The CDR3 DNA is TGCAGCGTTGTAGGGACAGGGGGCGGCACAGATACGCAGTATTTT. This encodes CSVVGTGGGTDTQYF.

This clonotype has at least ten counts. The chain combines TRBV7-2 with TRBJ2-6; the D gene could be TRBD1 or TRBD2 (5 bases each). The CDR3 consists of 16 residues. Germline CDR1 SGHTA, CDR2 FQGNSA. Trimming stripped 5 bases from V and 0 bases from J, with 11 bases between. CDR3 loop: CASSMWGTSGANVLTF. CDR3 coding DNA: TGTGCCAGCAGCATGTGGGGGACCTCTGGGGCCAACGTCCTGACTTTC.